There are a few counts of the clone carrying this T cell receptor beta chain. The antigen is not known. The sample is drawn from a study of beta chain features in type 1 diabetes. Study-level findings and limits: Among patients with Type 1 diabetes, TCRB CDR3s were moderately but significantly shorter in every one of the four CD4+ subsets.

Of the isolated RNA, all was reverse transcribed, and so the sequenced material was expressed TCRB transcripts. Assay: immunoSEQ multiplex PCR; the TCRdb copy retains only in-frame clones and omits some. Here the sample spans around 110,000 clones, about a sixth being singletons. The germline gives CDR1 SGHDN, CDR2 FVKESK. The CDR3 is 16 residues long. The V end was cut by 0 bases, the J end by 1 base, with 12 bases between. This rearrangement joins TRBV14 to TRBJ2-5; tentatively, D is TRBD1 (6 bases). Input material: central memory CD4+ T cells from blood. The source of this sequence is a man aged 30 to 39 with type 1 diabetes. This CDR3 is CASSQDFQGIQETQYF. In DNA form, the CDR3 reads TGTGCCAGCAGCCAAGATTTCCAGGGGATCCAAGAGACCCAGTACTTC.